This TCR beta chain was obtained from a study of cytomegalovirus exposure and HLA in healthy donors. Notes on the study in general: Later findings reportedly placed an Asian-associated ancestry cluster below the roughly 690-donor mean for N-insertions.

The primer mix had 60 Vbeta and 13 Jbeta primers. Per the study methods: Some 11 million of the 60 million to 80 million unique TCR beta chains counted in a later analysis were shared. Clones were read by immunoSEQ multiplex PCR, and TCRdb kept only the in-frame ones, dropping some. For V, J and clone size, that table is used; D and trimming come from the DNA. The table for this sample gives around 100,000 clones. Notes on this clone: Its antigen remains unknown.

The TCR was taken from a man aged 35 to 55 in good health and CMV-seropositive. Sequenced material: PBMCs.

This chain's CDR3 is CASSGPNTDTQYF. The DNA for the CDR3 is TGTGCCAGCAGCGGGCCAAACACAGATACGCAGTATTTT. The chain uses TRBV9 and TRBJ2-3; D unclear. Germline loops: CDR1 SGDLS, CDR2 YYNGEE. The CDR3 spans 13 residues. Deletions cut 3 bases from V and 2 bases from J, with 7 bases between.